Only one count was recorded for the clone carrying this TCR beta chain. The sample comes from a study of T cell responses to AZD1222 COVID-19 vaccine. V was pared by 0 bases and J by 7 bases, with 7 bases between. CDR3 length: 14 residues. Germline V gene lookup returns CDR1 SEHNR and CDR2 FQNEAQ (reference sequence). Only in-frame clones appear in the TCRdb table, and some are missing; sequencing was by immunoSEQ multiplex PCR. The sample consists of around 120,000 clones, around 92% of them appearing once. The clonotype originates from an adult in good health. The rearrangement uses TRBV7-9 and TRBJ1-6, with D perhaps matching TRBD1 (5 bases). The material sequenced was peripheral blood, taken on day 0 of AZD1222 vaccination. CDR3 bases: TGTGCCAGCAGCTTAGCAGGGACCAATTCACCCCTCCACTTT. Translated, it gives CASSLAGTNSPLHF.